Presented here are 27 T cell receptor beta chains from one specimen sequenced in a study of T cells in Graves' hyperthyroidism and ophthalmopathy. RNA transcripts yielded amplified TCR beta CDR3 regions. The HTBI set primed first-round TCR CDR3 RT-PCR. TCRdb called the multiplex PCR reads again in MiXCR, with one record for every CDR3 protein. The sample includes a few hundred thousand distinct CDR3 sequences, about a sixth seen only once; the top ten take roughly 3.5%. Material: blood. These receptors were taken from a woman aged 40 to 50 with Graves' ophthalmopathy.

This clonotype was seen many times. V is TRBV19 and J is TRBJ1-4, with TRBD1 matching over 9 bases. Germline CDR1 and CDR2: LNHDA and SQIVND (reference sequence). This CDR3 is 15 amino acids long. V dropped 5 bases and J dropped 2; count of bases not matched to a gene: 3. The CDR3 sequence: CASSFGQGTNEKLFF. As DNA, the CDR3 is TGTGCCAGTAGTTTTGGACAGGGGACTAATGAAAAACTGTTTTTT.

A few counts support this clonotype. The rearrangement joins TRBV12-3 or TRBV12-4 to TRBJ2-7; 9 bases map to TRBD1. The CDR3 is made up of 16 amino acids. With 1 base clipped from V and 6 bases from J, the junction kept 10 bases outside the gene matches. The chain's CDR3 is CASSLEGDRGTGEQYF. The DNA for the CDR3 is TGTGCCAGCAGTTTAGAGGGAGACAGGGGGACGGGCGAGCAGTACTTC.

This clonotype was detected ten times or more. The chain has TRBV2 and TRBJ2-1, with TRBD1 as a possible D gene (6 bases). Germline V CDR1 and CDR2: SNHLY, FYNNEI. The CDR3 has 12 amino acids. V was cut by 6 bases and J by 8 bases, with 11 bases left in between. CDR3 nucleotide sequence: TGTGCCAGCAGCCAACAGGGACATGAGCAGTTCTTC. Translating it yields CASSQQGHEQFF.

About this clonotype: Since a much larger clone is just one base distant, this may be a read error. The chain carries TRBV7-3 and TRBJ2-3; TRBD2 might be the D (7 bases). The V end was cut by 3 bases, the J end by 7 bases, with 17 bases between. This CDR3 contains 15 residues. The germline V gene encodes CDR1 SGHTA and CDR2 FQGTGA. Here the CDR3 DNA reads TGTGCCAGCAGCTTGGGGTGCGGGGGCGGGTATACGCAGTATTTT. Its protein is CASSLGCGGGYTQYF.

Note on this clonotype: One junction end disagrees with the germline gene, perhaps due to a read error. The chain recombines TRBV12-3 or TRBV12-4 with TRBJ2-3; D is ambiguous. This CDR3 has 14 amino acids. The CDR3 protein is CASSLRRSTDAQYF. In DNA, the CDR3 is TGTGCCAGCAGTTTAAGGCGTTCCACAGATGCGCAGTATTTT.

In this sample, this clonotype turned up many times. This sequence joins TRBV12-3 or TRBV12-4 and TRBJ1-1; weak D call: TRBD1 (5 bases). This CDR3 is 12 amino acids long. V was clipped by 2 bases and J by 7 bases, with 8 bases between them. The CDR3 DNA follows: TGTGCCAGCAGTTTAAGGGGCGATGAAGCTTTCTTT. Translated: CASSLRGDEAFF.

The sample holds a few counts of this clonotype. The CDR3 nucleotides read TGTGCCAGCAGCCCTGGGGGGGAGTTTTACGAGCAGTACTTC. Protein sequence: CASSPGGEFYEQYF. This rearrangement joins TRBV28 to TRBJ2-7; 7 bases are a match to TRBD2. The V and J ends lost 6 bases and 4 bases, in that order; junction bases with no gene match: 9. Germline V gene data show CDR1 as MDHEN and CDR2 as SYDVKM. This CDR3 comprises 14 residues.

The gene calls are TRBV12-3 or TRBV12-4 and TRBJ2-3; 8 nucleotides agree with TRBD2. The CDR3 runs 15 residues. Trimming took 3 bases from V and 1 from J; bases not matched to a gene: 3. The CDR3 nucleotides read TGTGCCAGCAGTTTTGCGGGGGGCCGCACAGATACGCAGTATTTT. This translates into CASSFAGGRTDTQYF.

This clonotype was observed a few times. The rearrangement joins TRBV12-3 or TRBV12-4 to TRBJ2-1; D gene unclear. V lost 1 base, J lost 10 bases, and 8 bases lay in between. This CDR3 is built from 12 residues. The CDR3 loop is CASSLVAHEQFF. Written as DNA, the CDR3 is TGTGCCAGCAGTTTAGTGGCGCACGAGCAGTTCTTC.

This clonotype was seen a few times. The CDR3 DNA reads TGTGCCAGCAGCCACGCGGGGTACCAAGAGACCCAGTACTTC. It yields the protein CASSHAGYQETQYF. V gene TRBV7-9 combines with J gene TRBJ2-5; D perhaps matches TRBD2 (6 bases). Trimming left V 5 bases short and J 0 bases short, with 10 bases between. The CDR3 totals 14 residues. The germline V gene encodes CDR1 SEHNR and CDR2 FQNEAQ (reference sequence).

This clonotype has only a few counts. The V gene is TRBV4-1, the J gene TRBJ2-5, with 8 nucleotides matching TRBD1. Germline trimming cut 3 bases from V and 2 bases from J; bases unmatched to any gene: 8. This CDR3 spans 16 amino acids. The V gene's germline CDR1 is MGHRA and CDR2 YSYEKL. CDR3 region: CASSHPTGARQETQYF. CDR3 DNA sequence: TGCGCCAGCAGCCACCCGACAGGGGCACGGCAAGAGACCCAGTACTTC.

This clonotype was detected ten times or more. The J gene is TRBJ2-1, the V gene TRBV2; TRBD1 is a possible D gene (6 bases). The CDR3 contains 14 residues. CDR1 and CDR2 (germline): SNHLY, FYNNEI. V lost 6 bases and J 4 bases, leaving 13 bases between the germline ends. The CDR3 DNA reads TGTGCCAGCAGGTCGATGACAGGATACAATGAGCAGTTCTTC. It codes for CASRSMTGYNEQFF.

V is TRBV19 and J is TRBJ2-1; a possible D gene is TRBD2 (6 bases). Germline CDR1 LNHDA, CDR2 SQIVND (reference sequence). Trimming cost V 3 bases and J 0 bases, with 12 bases left between them. The CDR3 extends over 16 amino acids. CDR3 in DNA: TGTGCCAGTAGTATGGGCGGGACGAGCTCCTACAATGAGCAGTTCTTC. Protein: CASSMGGTSSYNEQFF.

This rearrangement joins TRBV27 to TRBJ2-2; 7 nucleotides match TRBD2. Germline CDR1 reads MNHEY; CDR2 reads SMNVEV (reference sequence). The CDR3 length is 16 residues. J was trimmed by 4 bases and V by 5 bases; bases with no gene match: 10. The chain's CDR3 is CASSLRTSRVTGELFF. CDR3 nucleotides: TGTGCCAGCAGTCTTCGGACTAGTCGTGTCACCGGGGAGCTGTTTTTT.

This clonotype was seen a few times. This chain joins TRBV6-1 and TRBJ1-2; maybe TRBD1 (5 bases). There are 15 residues in the CDR3. Trimming removed 3 bases at V and 4 bases at J, with 15 bases between. Germline-derived CDR1 and CDR2 are MNHNS and SASEGT. The CDR3 region has the DNA TGTGCCAGCAGTGAGGGGCCCGAGGCACTCTATGGCTACACCTTC. Protein: CASSEGPEALYGYTF.

Turning to this clonotype: A junction boundary mismatches the germline segment, possibly from a read error. DNA of the CDR3: TGTGCCAGCAGTCCCCCTCCGGGAGCTGTCTACGAGCGGTACTTC. Translated, it gives CASSPPPGAVYERYF. The chain recombines TRBV6-2 or TRBV6-3 with TRBJ2-7, with a weak D call TRBD2 (6 bases). There are 15 residues in the CDR3. CDR1 and CDR2 from the germline V gene are MNHEY and SVGEGT.

V gene TRBV13 combines with J gene TRBJ2-5; D call uncertain. The CDR3 is made up of 14 amino acids. Germline V lookup: CDR1 PRHDT, CDR2 FYEKMQ (reference sequence). Trimming removed 5 bases at V and 2 bases at J, with 12 bases between. DNA for the CDR3: TGTGCCAGCAGCCGCCGGGCCTCGCAAGAGACCCAGTACTTC. Protein sequence: CASSRRASQETQYF.

Many counts were recorded for this clonotype. This chain uses TRBV27 with TRBJ2-3; TRBD2 agrees at 7 bases. From germline, CDR1 is MNHEY and CDR2 SMNVEV (reference sequence). The V segment lost 2 bases and the J segment 2 bases; nucleotides outside the gene matches: 7. The CDR3 consists of 16 residues. CDR3 region: CASSLGAGRATDTQYF. DNA of the CDR3: TGTGCCAGCAGTTTAGGAGCGGGGAGGGCCACAGATACGCAGTATTTT.

This clonotype was seen a few times. CDR3 amino acids: CSARDKATSLNTEAFF. DNA for the CDR3: TGCAGTGCTAGAGATAAAGCAACTTCCTTGAACACTGAAGCTTTCTTT. The chain links TRBV20-1 to TRBJ1-1; D is ambiguous. This CDR3 region has 16 residues. Trimming took 0 bases from V and 0 from J, leaving 14 bases between them. Germline assignment: CDR1 DFQATT and CDR2 SNEGSKA (reference sequence).

This clonotype was counted a few times. The chain uses TRBV20-1 and TRBJ2-3; 7 bases agree with TRBD2. V was pared by 4 bases and J by 8 bases, with 6 bases of the junction left unmatched. This CDR3 region has 12 residues. Germline assignment: CDR1 DFQATT and CDR2 SNEGSKA (reference sequence). The CDR3, as DNA: TGCAGTGCTATAGGGAGGGCCGCTACGCAGTATTTT. Amino acid sequence: CSAIGRAATQYF.

This clonotype was seen at least ten times. The chain links TRBV28 to TRBJ2-1; TRBD1 is a possible D gene (6 bases). V was trimmed by 1 base and J by 5 bases, leaving 21 bases between them. Germline lookup yields CDR1 MDHEN and CDR2 SYDVKM. This CDR3 comprises 18 residues. The CDR3 reads CASSLFFLQGIGNNEQFF. CDR3 in DNA: TGTGCCAGCAGTTTATTTTTTCTCCAGGGGATAGGGAACAATGAGCAGTTCTTC.

This clonotype has a handful of counts. The chain employs TRBV24-1 and TRBJ2-3, with 12 bases identical to TRBD1. This CDR3 has 17 residues. Germline CDR1 is KGHDR and CDR2 is SFDVKD. With V trimmed by 5 bases and J by 0 bases, 5 bases remained unmatched. The CDR3: CATSGDRGRSSTDTQYF. Written as DNA, the CDR3 is TGTGCCACCAGTGGGGACAGGGGGCGATCTAGCACAGATACGCAGTATTTT.

This clonotype was seen a handful of times. The rearrangement joins TRBV12-3 or TRBV12-4 to TRBJ2-7; 11 bases agree with TRBD2. V gave up 0 bases and J gave up 0 bases; unmatched junction bases: 7. The CDR3 runs to 18 residues. The CDR3 DNA reads as TGTGCCAGCAGTTTAGCGGTACTAGCGGGAGTTTCCTCCTACGAGCAGTACTTC. It encodes CASSLAVLAGVSSYEQYF.

This clonotype was recorded many times. The rearrangement uses TRBV11-2 and TRBJ2-7; D assignment may be TRBD1 or TRBD2 (5 bases each). Trimming removed 6 bases from V and 5 bases from J, with 17 bases in between. CDR3 length equals 14 residues. In germline, CDR1 is SGHAT, CDR2 FQNNGV. The DNA for the CDR3 is TGTGCCAGCAGTACGGGGCAGGGTATAAACGAGCAGTACTTC. It is translated as CASSTGQGINEQYF.

V and J are TRBV30 and TRBJ1-2, with 9 bases that match TRBD1. The CDR3 contains 15 residues. The V segment lost 0 bases and the J segment 7 bases; nucleotides outside the gene matches: 9. In germline, CDR1 is GTSNPN, CDR2 SVGIG (reference sequence). The CDR3: CAWSVYVGTGSGYTF. As DNA, the CDR3 is TGTGCCTGGAGTGTCTACGTTGGGACAGGGTCTGGCTACACCTTC. Variable domain in full (rest from reference TRBV30 and TRBJ1-2): SQTIHQWPATLVQPVGSPLSLECTVEGTSNPNLYWYRQAAGRGLQLLFYSVGIGQISSEVPQNLSASRPQDRQFILSSKKLLLSDSGFYLCAWSVYVGTGSGYTFGSGTRLTVV.

This clonotype was seen ten or more times. This sequence joins TRBV2 and TRBJ2-5; D unclear. This CDR3 is built from 19 residues. Trimming removed 6 bases at V and 0 bases at J, with 26 bases between. The germline CDR1 and CDR2 sequences are SNHLY and FYNNEI. CDR3 nucleotide sequence: TGTGCCAGCAGACCTATACGAAGTCTGGTCTCTACGAACCAAGAGACCCAGTACTTC. This gives the protein CASRPIRSLVSTNQETQYF.

The chain employs TRBV3-1 and TRBJ1-3; unclear D gene. Trimming shortened V by 8 bases and J by 0 bases, and 17 bases separated the two germline ends. Germline CDR1 LGHDT, CDR2 YNNKEL (reference sequence). The CDR3 runs to 16 residues. The CDR3 DNA reads as TGTGCCAGCCAAGACACCGGAGGGCCCTCTGGAAACACCATATATTTT. Residues: CASQDTGGPSGNTIYF. Combining the CDR3 with reference TRBV3-1 and TRBJ1-3 gives the whole variable domain DTAVSQTPKYLVTQMGNDKSIKCEQNLGHDTMYWYKQDSKKFLKIMFSYNNKELIINETVPNRFSPKSPDKAHLNLHINSLELGDSAVYFCASQDTGGPSGNTIYFGEGSWLTVV.